Presented here are 17 T cell receptor beta chains from one specimen sequenced in a study of blood T cell repertoires in COVID-19. Generated by immunoSEQ multiplex PCR, the TCRdb table keeps only in-frame clones and is missing some. Counted here are approximately 250,000 clones, roughly 85% occurring once; the ten biggest clones make up 5.1%. The sequencing sample was made of peripheral blood. The source of these receptors is a man aged 50 to 60 with COVID-19, enrolled during active disease.

This clone came up once. The V call is TRBV6-6, the J call TRBJ2-1; D is uncertain. There are 21 residues in the CDR3. Germline lookup yields CDR1 MNHNY and CDR2 SVGAGI (reference sequence). Trimming took 6 bases from V and 0 from J, leaving 30 bases between them. The CDR3 DNA sequence: TGTGCCAGCAGACGACGTTCTCAGAACCTTGCCTCGAATAACTCCTACAATGAGCAGTTCTTC. Its protein product is CASRRRSQNLASNNSYNEQFF.

This clone was seen a handful of times. The chain joins TRBV7-2 to TRBJ1-2; 7 bases match TRBD1. The germline CDR1 and CDR2 sequences are SGHTA and FQGNSA. Trimming cost V 0 bases and J 5 bases; bases outside gene matches: 6. The CDR3 totals 15 residues. CDR3 sequence (DNA): TGTGCCAGCAGCTTAGCCGGGACAGCCATTTATGGCTACACCTTC. Translating it yields CASSLAGTAIYGYTF. Variable domain in full (rest from reference TRBV7-2 and TRBJ1-2): GAGVSQSPSNKVTEKGKDVELRCDPISGHTALYWYRQSLGQGLEFLIYFQGNSAPDKSGLPSDRFSAERTGGSVSTLTIQRTQQEDSAVYLCASSLAGTAIYGYTFGSGTRLTVV.

V and J are TRBV13 and TRBJ1-5; D gene unclear. Germline V lookup: CDR1 PRHDT, CDR2 FYEKMQ (reference sequence). Trimming removed 3 bases at V and 5 bases at J, with 5 bases between. This CDR3 has 12 residues. DNA for the CDR3: TGTGCCAGCAGCTTTCGGGATCAGCCCCAGCATTTT. Protein product: CASSFRDQPQHF.

This chain uses TRBV6-2 or TRBV6-3 with TRBJ1-4; possibly TRBD1 for D (5 bases). Germline lookup yields CDR1 MNHEY and CDR2 SVGEGT. The CDR3 is 14 residues long. V was pared by 6 bases and J by 8 bases, with 16 bases between. This CDR3 reads CASSASDILEKLFF. CDR3 bases: TGTGCCAGCAGCGCCTCGGACATCTTGGAAAAACTGTTTTTT.

The chain is built from TRBV3-1 (or the pseudogene TRBV3-2) and TRBJ2-3, with 10 positions matching TRBD1. The CDR3 is 15 residues long. CDR1 is LGHDT and CDR2 is YNNKEL in the germline V gene (reference sequence). Trimming cost V 4 bases and J 5 bases; bases outside gene matches: 6. In DNA form, the CDR3 reads TGTGCCAGCAGCCTTCGACAGGGGGCAATAGATACGCAGTATTTT. Translating it yields CASSLRQGAIDTQYF.

This clone was counted between two and nine times. The chain carries TRBV12-3 or TRBV12-4 and TRBJ1-5, with D perhaps TRBD1 (5 bases). There are 12 residues in the CDR3. With 7 bases removed from V and 4 bases from J, the gap between germline ends came to 8 bases. CDR3 nucleotide sequence: TGTGCCAGCACCAGGGCTAATCAGCCCCAGCATTTT. Residues: CASTRANQPQHF.

The chain uses TRBV29-1 and TRBJ1-2; D is ambiguous. The CDR3 sequence is 14 residues long. The germline gives CDR1 SQVTM, CDR2 ANQGSEA. The V and J ends lost 4 bases and 0 bases respectively, with 12 bases between them. The DNA of the CDR3 is TGCAGCGTTGTTCCTGAGAATTCTAACTATGGCTACACCTTC. Protein: CSVVPENSNYGYTF.

V gene TRBV4-2 combines with J gene TRBJ2-2; D unclear. Deletions cut 0 bases from V and 8 bases from J, with 10 bases between. CDR1 and CDR2 (germline): LGHNA, YNFKEQ. The CDR3 runs 14 residues. DNA of the CDR3: TGTGCCAGCAGCCAAGAGGGTGAGGTAGGGGAGCTGTTTTTT. Residues: CASSQEGEVGELFF.

This chain links TRBV24-1 with TRBJ2-3; possible D gene TRBD1, 6 bases. Trimming removed 3 bases from V and 0 bases from J, with 12 bases in between. Per the germline V gene, CDR1 is KGHDR and CDR2 is SFDVKD. The CDR3 loop spans 16 amino acids. In DNA, the CDR3 is TGTGCCACCAGTGATCAGGGGTCGATTAGCACAGATACGCAGTATTTT. As protein: CATSDQGSISTDTQYF.

The chain employs TRBV30 and TRBJ1-6, with TRBD1 matching over 7 bases. Losses at the gene ends were 1 base for V and 9 bases for J; bases not matched to a gene: 9. In germline, CDR1 is GTSNPN, CDR2 SVGIG (reference sequence). The CDR3 is 15 amino acids. CDR3 sequence: CAWSGNRGSGSPLHF. Written as DNA, the CDR3 is TGTGCCTGGAGTGGAAACAGGGGATCTGGTTCACCCCTCCACTTT.

This clone showed up just a few times. The J gene is TRBJ2-5, the V gene TRBV6-1; tentative D call: TRBD2 (7 bases). CDR1 is MNHNS and CDR2 is SASEGT in the germline V gene. The V and J ends lost 3 bases and 5 bases respectively, with 16 bases between them. The CDR3 length is 15 residues. Here the CDR3 reads CASSDRGAYRETQYF. CDR3 sequence (DNA): TGTGCCAGCAGTGACCGGGGGGCGTATCGTGAGACCCAGTACTTC.

This sequence joins TRBV3-1 (or the pseudogene TRBV3-2) and TRBJ1-1; 8 bases are a match to TRBD1. The CDR3 has 16 residues. Trimming cost V 0 bases and J 4 bases; bases outside gene matches: 7. Per germline, CDR1 LGHDT and CDR2 YNNKEL (reference sequence). CDR3 nucleotides: TGTGCCAGCAGCCAAGATCCTCAGGGGGCTTTCACTGAAGCTTTCTTT. This encodes CASSQDPQGAFTEAFF.

The chain uses TRBV5-4 and TRBJ1-6; tentative D call: TRBD1 (6 bases). The V gene's germline CDR1 is SGHNT and CDR2 YYREEE (reference sequence). The CDR3 is made up of 18 amino acids. V lost 4 bases and J 7 bases, leaving 24 bases between the germline ends. The CDR3: CASSPTARSAGANSPLHF. The CDR3 DNA follows: TGTGCCAGCAGCCCTACCGCCCGGTCGGCAGGGGCCAATTCACCCCTCCACTTT. The full variable domain, completed using reference TRBV5-4 and TRBJ1-6, is ETGVTQSPTHLIKTRGQQVTLRCSSQSGHNTVSWYQQALGQGPQFIFQYYREEENGRGNFPPRFSGLQFPNYSSELNVNALELDDSALYLCASSPTARSAGANSPLHFGNGTRLTVT.

The chain joins TRBV19 to TRBJ2-6, with a possible D match to TRBD2 (5 bases). The V and J ends lost 6 bases and 1 base respectively, with 13 bases between them. Germline CDR1 and CDR2: LNHDA and SQIVND (reference sequence). This CDR3 comprises 16 residues. The CDR3: CASSPGGRSGANVLTF. In nucleotides, the CDR3 is TGTGCCAGTAGCCCCGGAGGTCGGTCTGGGGCCAACGTCCTGACTTTC.

The chain combines TRBV5-1 with TRBJ1-2; 7 bases line up with TRBD1. V trimming: 1 base; J trimming: 6 bases; junction bases outside the gene matches: 6. Germline CDR1 and CDR2: SGHRS and YFSETQ. This CDR3 is 14 amino acids long. The CDR3 sequence is CASSLITGDDGYTF. For the CDR3, the DNA is TGCGCCAGCAGCTTGATAACAGGGGACGATGGCTACACCTTC.

This clone was recorded a few times. This chain uses TRBV7-6 with TRBJ2-7, with D uncertain. The ends were cut back, 1 base at V and 6 bases at J, with 13 bases in the middle. Germline lookup yields CDR1 SGHVS and CDR2 FNYEAQ. The CDR3 length is 14 residues. This chain's CDR3 is CASSLVSGSFEQYF. CDR3 sequence (DNA): TGTGCCAGCAGCTTAGTATCAGGTTCGTTCGAGCAGTACTTC.

The rearrangement links TRBV29-1 to TRBJ1-4; 8 nucleotides agree with TRBD1. Germline V CDR1 and CDR2: SQVTM, ANQGSEA. The CDR3 runs 17 residues. V lost 6 bases to trimming and J lost 4 bases; unmatched junction nucleotides: 16. CDR3 region: CSVLDRGSFQGNEKLFF. The CDR3 nucleotides read TGCAGCGTCCTCGACAGGGGAAGTTTCCAGGGTAATGAAAAACTGTTTTTT. The variable domain in full, completed from reference TRBV29-1 and TRBJ1-4, reads SAVISQKPSRDICQRGTSLTIQCQVDSQVTMMFWYRQQPGQSLTLIATANQGSEATYESGFVIDKFPISRPNLTFSTLTVSNMSPEDSSIYLCSVLDRGSFQGNEKLFFGSGTQLSVL.